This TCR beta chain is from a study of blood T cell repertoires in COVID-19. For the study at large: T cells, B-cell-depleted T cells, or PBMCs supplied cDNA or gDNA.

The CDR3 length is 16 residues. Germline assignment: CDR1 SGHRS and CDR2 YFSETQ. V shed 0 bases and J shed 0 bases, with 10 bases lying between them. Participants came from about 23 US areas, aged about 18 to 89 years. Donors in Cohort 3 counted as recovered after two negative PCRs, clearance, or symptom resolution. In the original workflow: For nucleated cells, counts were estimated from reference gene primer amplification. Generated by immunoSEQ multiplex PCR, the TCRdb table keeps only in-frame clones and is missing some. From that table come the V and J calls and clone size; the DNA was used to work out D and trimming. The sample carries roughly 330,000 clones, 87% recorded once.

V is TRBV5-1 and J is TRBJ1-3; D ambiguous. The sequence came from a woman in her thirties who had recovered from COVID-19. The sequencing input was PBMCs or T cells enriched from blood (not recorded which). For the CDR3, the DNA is TGCGCCAGCAGCTTGGTTCTGGGGAGCTCTGGAAACACCATATATTTT. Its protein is CASSLVLGSSGNTIYF.